This T cell receptor beta chain was identified in a study of blood T cell repertoires in COVID-19. Study context: T cells, B-cell-depleted T cells, or PBMCs provided the cDNA or gDNA that served as material.

Germline CDR1 reads SGHRS; CDR2 reads YFSETQ. This CDR3 region has 18 residues. V lost 4 bases, J lost 1 base, and 23 bases lay in between. Original handling: Using reference gene primer amplification, nucleated cell counts were estimated. Some clones are missing from TCRdb's copy, which holds only in-frame ones; the method was immunoSEQ multiplex PCR. Clonal size and the V and J genes are those of that table, whereas D and trimming came from the DNA. The sample shows fewer than 350,000 clones, more than 75% of them seen only once. This clonotype was sampled from a woman aged 35 to 49 with acute COVID-19. The sequenced sample consisted of PBMCs or T cells enriched from blood (not recorded which). The chain is built from TRBV5-1 and TRBJ1-2, with D tentatively TRBD1 (6 bases). CDR3 sequence reads: CASSVNPVGTGLNYGYTF. CDR3 DNA: TGCGCCAGCAGCGTAAACCCCGTCGGTACAGGGCTTAACTATGGCTACACCTTC.